One T cell receptor (beta chain) is described in this entry. Its antigen is not identified. TCRdb's table, derived via immunoSEQ multiplex PCR, lists solely in-frame clones and lacks some. The sample includes tens of thousands of clones, over 90% of them seen just once. These data are taken from a study of T cell responses to AZD1222 COVID-19 vaccine. Regarding the study as a whole: With two AZD1222 doses given, Spike-specific TCR breadth and depth both rose. Unmutated variant regions are reportedly targeted by nearly half of spike-specific TCRs. Clonal diversity may have been underestimated, and the donors were mostly white British, with more females than males. Seropositivity was recorded at baseline in only a handful of AZD1222 recipients.

The CDR3 is made up of 17 amino acids. J lost 0 bases, V lost 1 base, and 6 bases had no gene match. The germline CDR1 and CDR2 sequences are MGHRA and YSYEKL. The sequences come from peripheral blood, collected on day 0 of AZD1222 vaccination. This receptor was taken from an adult in good health. The chain links TRBV4-1 to TRBJ2-4; TRBD2 aligns across 7 bases. The CDR3 nucleotides read TGCGCCAGCAGCCAAGGTCTTCCGGGGGGAGCCAAAAACATTCAGTACTTC. Encoded protein: CASSQGLPGGAKNIQYF.